A selection of T cell receptor beta chains follows, all from one sample in a study of glioma-infiltrating T cells after dendritic cell vaccination. The table came from immunoSEQ multiplex PCR; TCRdb's copy has only in-frame clones and leaves some out. This table has about 500 clones, 87% appearing once. The sequences come from tumor tissue, collected before dendritic cell vaccination. The source of these receptors is a human donor with glioblastoma. The CDR3 runs from the conserved cysteine through the conserved F or W. Fields, in order: D gene, V gene, clone size, J gene, CDR3 DNA, CDR3 protein. The D gene is left open where the match is weak. The size entry is marked missing in some rows and otherwise reads once, few, many or a size class.

>.|TRBV7-3|.|TRBJ1-2
TGTGCCAGCAGCTTAATAGGGGGTGGGGGCTCCGGCTATGGCTACACCTTC
CASSLIGGGGSGYGYTF
>TRBD1|TRBV19|.|TRBJ1-5
TGTGCCAGTAGTATCGCCCCACAGGGGAATCAGCCCCAGCATTTT
CASSIAPQGNQPQHF
>TRBD1|TRBV7-8|once|TRBJ2-7
TGTGCCAGCAGCAAGACAGGGGGCTACGAGCAGTACTTC
CASSKTGGYEQYF
>.|TRBV9|once|TRBJ2-3
TGTGCCAGCAGCGTATCGGAGCGGAGCACAGATACGCAGTATTTT
CASSVSERSTDTQYF
>.|TRBV13|once|TRBJ1-6
TGTGCCAGCGTGGCTTCCCAGACTTATAATTCACCCCTCCACTTT
CASVASQTYNSPLHF
>TRBD1|TRBV6-4|.|TRBJ1-1
TGTGCCAGCAGTATAACAGGGGCCGGGAACACTGAAGCTTTCTTT
CASSITGAGNTEAFF
>.|TRBV5-1|.|TRBJ2-3
TGCGCCAGCAGCCCCGAGCCCAGCACAGATACGCAGTATTTT
CASSPEPSTDTQYF
>.|TRBV7-9|.|TRBJ2-7
TGTGCCAGCAGCTTAGCGATTCAGGGCGAGCAGTACTTC
CASSLAIQGEQYF
>TRBD1|TRBV2|.|TRBJ2-2
TGTGCCAGCACCCCCGGGACAGGGCAGGCCGGGGAGCTGTTTTTT
CASTPGTGQAGELFF
>.|TRBV7-8|.|TRBJ2-7
TGTGCCAGCAGCTTAGGACAATCCCCTTCCTACGAGCAGTACTTC
CASSLGQSPSYEQYF
>.|TRBV7-9|.|TRBJ1-1
TGTGCCAGCAGTAGCTCCGTTGGCACTGAAGCTTTCTTT
CASSSSVGTEAFF
>.|TRBV6-1|.|TRBJ1-5
TGTGCCAGCAGTGAAATGGTAGAGCAGCCCCAGCATTTT
CASSEMVEQPQHF
>.|TRBV6-5|.|TRBJ2-7
TGTGCCAGCGGGTACTTAGAGGAGCCCTACGAGCAGTACTTC
CASGYLEEPYEQYF
>.|TRBV10-3|once|TRBJ2-5
TGTGCCATCAGTAGCGGCCAAGAGACCCAGTACTTC
CAISSGQETQYF
>TRBD2|TRBV15|.|TRBJ2-1
TGTGCCACCAGCAGAGTTCTAGCGGAAAGTGGCAATGAGCAGTTCTTC
CATSRVLAESGNEQFF
>TRBD1|TRBV5-8|few|TRBJ1-6
TGTGCCAGCAGCTTCCGACAGGGAAGGAATTCACCCCTCCACTTT
CASSFRQGRNSPLHF
>TRBD2|TRBV7-9|.|TRBJ2-7
TGTGCCAGCAGCCCCCTAGGCGGGGGGGCCTTGTACGAGCAGTACTTC
CASSPLGGGALYEQYF
>TRBD1|TRBV6-5|once|TRBJ2-7
TGTGCCAGCAGTCCGGGACAGAACTTCTACGAGCAGTACTTC
CASSPGQNFYEQYF
>.|TRBV9|.|TRBJ1-2
TGTGCCAGCAGCGAGGGGACATGGAATGGCTACACCTTC
CASSEGTWNGYTF
>.|TRBV11-2|.|TRBJ2-7
TGTGCCAGCAGCTTAGTAGGACAGAGGAGCTCCTACGAGCAGTACTTC
CASSLVGQRSSYEQYF
>TRBD2|TRBV13|.|TRBJ2-7
TGTGCCAGCAGCTTGCGGGGGGCCTCCACCTACGAGCAGTACTTC
CASSLRGASTYEQYF
>TRBD1|TRBV9|once|TRBJ2-5
TGTGCCAGCAGTAGACAGGGGGCCCAAGAGACCCAGTACTTC
CASSRQGAQETQYF
>.|TRBV14|.|TRBJ2-5
TGTGCCAGCAGCCAAGACGTGGGAGTTCTTGGGGAGACCCAGTACTTC
CASSQDVGVLGETQYF
>.|TRBV5-8|.|TRBJ1-4
TGTGCCAGCAGCCCCGGGGCGGGATCGGAAAAACTGTTTTTT
CASSPGAGSEKLFF
>.|TRBV7-3|.|TRBJ1-1
TGTGCCAGCAGCCGGACGGGGAGCACTGAAGCTTTCTTT
CASSRTGSTEAFF